This T cell receptor (beta chain) was documented in a study of T-cell reconstitution after alpha-beta-depleted transplantation in children. The CDR3 covers 14 residues. From germline, CDR1 is SGDLS and CDR2 YYNGEE. V was cut by 6 bases and J by 0 bases, with 12 bases left in between. Researchers prepared the TCRbeta library using unique molecular identifiers, the study reports. A single record per CDR3 protein comes from TCRdb applying MiXCR to the PCR reads. The profile shows roughly 590,000 distinct CDR3 sequences, roughly 17% of them singletons. This clonotype was seen repeatedly, ten times or more.

The sample here was PBMCs from the stem cell graft donor, taken from the stem cell graft. This receptor was identified in a human donor who donated a stem cell graft to a child with acute myeloid leukemia. The genes are TRBV9 and TRBJ1-1; TRBD1 is a possible D gene (6 bases). In DNA, the CDR3 is TGTGCCAGCAACACACAGGGTATGAACACTGAAGCTTTCTTT. It is translated as CASNTQGMNTEAFF.